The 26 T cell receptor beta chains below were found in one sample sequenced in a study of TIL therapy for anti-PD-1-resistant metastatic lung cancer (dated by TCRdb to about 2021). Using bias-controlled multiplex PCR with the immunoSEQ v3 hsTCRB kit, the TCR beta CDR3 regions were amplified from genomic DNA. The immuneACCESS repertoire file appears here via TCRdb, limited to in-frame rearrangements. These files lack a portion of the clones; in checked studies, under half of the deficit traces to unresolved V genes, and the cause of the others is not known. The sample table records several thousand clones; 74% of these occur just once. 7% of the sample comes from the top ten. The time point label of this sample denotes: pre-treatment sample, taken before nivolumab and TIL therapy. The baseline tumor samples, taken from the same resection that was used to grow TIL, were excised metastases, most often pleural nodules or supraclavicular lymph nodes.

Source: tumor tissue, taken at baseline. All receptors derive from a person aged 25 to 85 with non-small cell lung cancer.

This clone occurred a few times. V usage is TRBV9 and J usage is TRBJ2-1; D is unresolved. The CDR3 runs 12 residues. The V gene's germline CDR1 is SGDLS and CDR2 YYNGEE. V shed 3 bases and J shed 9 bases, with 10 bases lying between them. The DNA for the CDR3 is TGTGCCAGCAGCGCAATTGGTGGTGAGCAGTTCTTC. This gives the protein CASSAIGGEQFF.

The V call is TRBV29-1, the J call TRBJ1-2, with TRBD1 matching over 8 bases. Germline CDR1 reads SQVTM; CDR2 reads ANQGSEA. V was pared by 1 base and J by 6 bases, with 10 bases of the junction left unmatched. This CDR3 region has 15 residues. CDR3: CSVEGQGNQQNGYTF. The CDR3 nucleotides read TGCAGCGTTGAAGGACAGGGGAATCAGCAGAATGGCTACACCTTC.

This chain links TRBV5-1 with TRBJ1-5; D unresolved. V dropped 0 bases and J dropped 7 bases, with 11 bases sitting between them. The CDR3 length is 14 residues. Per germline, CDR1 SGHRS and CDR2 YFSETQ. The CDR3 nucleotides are TGCGCCAGCAGCTTGGAGGGCAGTGACCAGCCCCAGCATTTT. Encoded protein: CASSLEGSDQPQHF.

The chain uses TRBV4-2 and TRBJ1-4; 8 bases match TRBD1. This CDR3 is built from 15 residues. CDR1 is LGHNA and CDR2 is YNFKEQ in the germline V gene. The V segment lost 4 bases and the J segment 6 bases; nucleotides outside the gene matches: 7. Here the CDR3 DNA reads TGTGCCAGCAGCCGCGCAGGGGGCGAACATGAAAAACTGTTTTTT. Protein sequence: CASSRAGGEHEKLFF.

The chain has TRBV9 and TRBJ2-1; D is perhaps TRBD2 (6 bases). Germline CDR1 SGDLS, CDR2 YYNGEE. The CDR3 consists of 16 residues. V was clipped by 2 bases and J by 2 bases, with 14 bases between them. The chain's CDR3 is CASSVRDSETYNEQFF. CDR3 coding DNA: TGTGCCAGCAGCGTTAGGGACTCCGAAACCTACAATGAGCAGTTCTTC.

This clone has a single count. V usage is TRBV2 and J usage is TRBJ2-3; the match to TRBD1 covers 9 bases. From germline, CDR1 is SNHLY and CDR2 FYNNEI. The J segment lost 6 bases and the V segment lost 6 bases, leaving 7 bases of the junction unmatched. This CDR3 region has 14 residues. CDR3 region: CASSRDRGLDTQYF. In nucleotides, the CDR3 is TGTGCCAGCAGCCGCGACAGGGGGTTGGATACGCAGTATTTT.

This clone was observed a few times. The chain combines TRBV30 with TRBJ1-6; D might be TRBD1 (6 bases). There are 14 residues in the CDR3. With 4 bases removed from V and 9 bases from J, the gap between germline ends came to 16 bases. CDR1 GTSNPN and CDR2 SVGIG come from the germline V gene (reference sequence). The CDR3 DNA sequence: TGTGCCTGGAAGATGACAGGCCCCGGTTCACCCCTCCACTTT. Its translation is CAWKMTGPGSPLHF.

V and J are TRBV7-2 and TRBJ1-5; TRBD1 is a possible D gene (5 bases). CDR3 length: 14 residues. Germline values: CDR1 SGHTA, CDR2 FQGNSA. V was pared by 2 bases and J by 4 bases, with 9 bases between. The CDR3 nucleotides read TGTGCCAGCAGCTTACGGGGGATTAATCAGCCCCAGCATTTT. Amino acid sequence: CASSLRGINQPQHF.

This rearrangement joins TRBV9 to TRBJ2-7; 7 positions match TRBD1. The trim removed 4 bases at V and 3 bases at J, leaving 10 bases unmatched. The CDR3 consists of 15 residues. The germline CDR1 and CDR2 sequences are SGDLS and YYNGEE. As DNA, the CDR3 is TGTGCCAGCAGCCAATCGACGGGACAGTACTACGAGCAGTACTTC. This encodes CASSQSTGQYYEQYF.

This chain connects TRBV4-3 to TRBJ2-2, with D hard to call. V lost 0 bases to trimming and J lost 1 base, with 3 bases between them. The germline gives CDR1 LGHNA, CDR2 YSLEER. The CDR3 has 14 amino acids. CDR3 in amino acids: CASSQDMNTGELFF. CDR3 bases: TGCGCCAGCAGCCAAGATATGAACACCGGGGAGCTGTTTTTT.

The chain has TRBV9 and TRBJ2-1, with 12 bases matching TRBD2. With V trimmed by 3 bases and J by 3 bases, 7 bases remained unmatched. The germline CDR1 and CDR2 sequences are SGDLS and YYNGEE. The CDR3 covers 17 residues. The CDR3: CASSAGWTSGNYNEQFF. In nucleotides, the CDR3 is TGTGCCAGCAGCGCAGGTTGGACTAGCGGGAACTACAATGAGCAGTTCTTC.

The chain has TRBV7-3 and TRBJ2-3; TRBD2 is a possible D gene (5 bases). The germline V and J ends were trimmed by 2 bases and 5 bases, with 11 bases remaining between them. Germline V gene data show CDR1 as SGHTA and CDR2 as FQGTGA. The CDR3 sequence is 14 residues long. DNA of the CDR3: TGTGCCAGCAGCTTATCATCGAGGGAAGATACGCAGTATTTT. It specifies CASSLSSREDTQYF.

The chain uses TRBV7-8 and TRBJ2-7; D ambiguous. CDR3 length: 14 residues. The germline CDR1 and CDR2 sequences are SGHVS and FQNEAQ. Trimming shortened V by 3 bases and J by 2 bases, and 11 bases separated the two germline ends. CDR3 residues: CASSFTENTYEQYF. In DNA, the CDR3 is TGTGCCAGCAGCTTCACTGAGAACACCTACGAGCAGTACTTC.

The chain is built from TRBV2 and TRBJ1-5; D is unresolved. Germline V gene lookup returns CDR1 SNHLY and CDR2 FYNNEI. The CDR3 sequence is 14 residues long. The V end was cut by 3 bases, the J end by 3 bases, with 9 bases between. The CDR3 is CASSELQNNQPQHF. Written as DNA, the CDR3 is TGTGCCAGCAGTGAGTTGCAGAACAATCAGCCCCAGCATTTT.

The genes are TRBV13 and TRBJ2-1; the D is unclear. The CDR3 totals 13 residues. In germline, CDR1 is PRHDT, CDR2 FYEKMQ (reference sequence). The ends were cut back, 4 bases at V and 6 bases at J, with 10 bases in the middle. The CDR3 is CASSSRAPNEQFF. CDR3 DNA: TGTGCCAGCAGCTCGAGAGCTCCCAATGAGCAGTTCTTC. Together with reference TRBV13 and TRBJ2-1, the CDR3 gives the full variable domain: AAGVIQSPRHLIKEKRETATLKCYPIPRHDTVYWYQQGPGQDPQFLISFYEKMQSDKGSIPDRFSAQQFSDYHSELNMSSLELGDSALYFCASSSRAPNEQFFGPGTRLTVL.

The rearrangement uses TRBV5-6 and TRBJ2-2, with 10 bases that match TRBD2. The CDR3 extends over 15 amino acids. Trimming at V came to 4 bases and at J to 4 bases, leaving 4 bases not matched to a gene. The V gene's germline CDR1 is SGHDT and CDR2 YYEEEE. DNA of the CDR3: TGTGCCAGCAGCCCGAGCGGGGGGGGCACCGGGGAGCTGTTTTTT. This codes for CASSPSGGGTGELFF. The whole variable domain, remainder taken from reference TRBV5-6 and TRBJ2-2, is DAGVTQSPTHLIKTRGQQVTLRCSPKSGHDTVSWYQQALGQGPQFIFQYYEEEERQRGNFPDRFSGHQFPNYSSELNVNALLLGDSALYLCASSPSGGGTGELFFGEGSRLTVL.

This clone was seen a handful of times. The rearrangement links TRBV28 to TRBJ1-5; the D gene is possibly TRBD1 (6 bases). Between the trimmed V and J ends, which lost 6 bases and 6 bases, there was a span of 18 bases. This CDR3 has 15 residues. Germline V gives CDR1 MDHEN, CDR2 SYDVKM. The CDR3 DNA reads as TGTGCCAGCAGGGGGACATTATGGAAGGGTCAGCCCCAGCATTTT. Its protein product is CASRGTLWKGQPQHF. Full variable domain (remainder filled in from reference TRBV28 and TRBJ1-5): DVKVTQSSRYLVKRTGEKVFLECVQDMDHENMFWYRQDPGLGLRLIYFSYDVKMKEKGDIPEGYSVSREKKERFSLILESASTNQTSMYLCASRGTLWKGQPQHFGDGTRLSIL.

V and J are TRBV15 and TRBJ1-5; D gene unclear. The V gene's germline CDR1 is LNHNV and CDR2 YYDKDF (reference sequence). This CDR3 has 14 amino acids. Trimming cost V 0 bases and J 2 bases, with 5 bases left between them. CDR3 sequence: CATSREDRNQPQHF. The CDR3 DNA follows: TGTGCCACCAGCAGAGAAGACCGCAATCAGCCCCAGCATTTT.

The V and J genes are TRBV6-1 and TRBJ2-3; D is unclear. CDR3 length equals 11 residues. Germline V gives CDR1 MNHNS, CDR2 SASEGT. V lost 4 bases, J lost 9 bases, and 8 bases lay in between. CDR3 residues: CASSAPGTQYF. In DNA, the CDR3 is TGTGCCAGCAGTGCTCCCGGAACGCAGTATTTT.

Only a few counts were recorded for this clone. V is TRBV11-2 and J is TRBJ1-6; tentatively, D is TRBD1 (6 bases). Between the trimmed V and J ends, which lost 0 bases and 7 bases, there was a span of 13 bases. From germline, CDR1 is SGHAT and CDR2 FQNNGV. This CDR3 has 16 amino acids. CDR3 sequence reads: CASSLDLGARNSPLHF. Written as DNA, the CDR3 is TGTGCCAGCAGCTTAGATCTGGGGGCAAGGAATTCACCCCTCCACTTT.

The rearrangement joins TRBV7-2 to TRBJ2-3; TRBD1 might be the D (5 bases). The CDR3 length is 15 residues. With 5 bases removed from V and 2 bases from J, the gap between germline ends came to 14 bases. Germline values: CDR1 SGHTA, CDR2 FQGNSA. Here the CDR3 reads CASSEQATTTDTQYF. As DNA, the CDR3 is TGTGCCAGCAGCGAACAGGCTACCACCACAGATACGCAGTATTTT.

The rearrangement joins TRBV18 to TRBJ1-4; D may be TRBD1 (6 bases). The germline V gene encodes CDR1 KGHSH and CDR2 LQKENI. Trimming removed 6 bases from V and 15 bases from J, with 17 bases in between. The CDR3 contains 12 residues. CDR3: CASSTRGGRLFF. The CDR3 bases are TGTGCCAGCTCTACACGTGGGGGGCGCTTGTTTTTT.

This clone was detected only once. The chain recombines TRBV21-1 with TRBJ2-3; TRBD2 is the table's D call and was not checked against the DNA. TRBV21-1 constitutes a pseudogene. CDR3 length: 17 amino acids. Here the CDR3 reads CASSSPGGTSGGGTQYF. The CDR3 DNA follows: TGTGCCAGCAGCTCTCCCGGAGGGACTAGCGGGGGGGGCACGCAGTATTTT.

CDR3 in DNA: TGTGCCAGCAGGTCCGGAACAGGGGGATACACTGAAGCTTTCTTT. Translation: CASRSGTGGYTEAFF. The chain couples TRBV2 to TRBJ1-1; 8 bases line up with TRBD1. The CDR3 extends over 15 amino acids. J lost 3 bases, V lost 6 bases, and 9 bases had no gene match. CDR1 is SNHLY and CDR2 is FYNNEI in the germline V gene. Full variable domain (missing parts from reference TRBV2 and TRBJ1-1): EPEVTQTPSHQVTQMGQEVILRCVPISNHLYFYWYRQILGQKVEFLVSFYNNEISEKSEIFDDQFSVERPDGSNFTLKIRSTKLEDSAMYFCASRSGTGGYTEAFFGQGTRLTVV.

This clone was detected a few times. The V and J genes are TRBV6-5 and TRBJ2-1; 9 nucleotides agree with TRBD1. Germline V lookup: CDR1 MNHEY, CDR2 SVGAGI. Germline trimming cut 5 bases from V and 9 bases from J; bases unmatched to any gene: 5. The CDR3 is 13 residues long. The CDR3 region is CASSGQGRAEQFF. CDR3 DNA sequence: TGTGCCAGCAGTGGACAGGGGCGGGCTGAGCAGTTCTTC.

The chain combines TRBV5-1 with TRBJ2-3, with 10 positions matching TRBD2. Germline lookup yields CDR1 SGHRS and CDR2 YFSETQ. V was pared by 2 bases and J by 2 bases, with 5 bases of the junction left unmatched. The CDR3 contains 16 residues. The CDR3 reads CASSFQRGGVTDTQYF. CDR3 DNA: TGCGCCAGCAGCTTCCAGCGGGGGGGCGTCACAGATACGCAGTATTTT.